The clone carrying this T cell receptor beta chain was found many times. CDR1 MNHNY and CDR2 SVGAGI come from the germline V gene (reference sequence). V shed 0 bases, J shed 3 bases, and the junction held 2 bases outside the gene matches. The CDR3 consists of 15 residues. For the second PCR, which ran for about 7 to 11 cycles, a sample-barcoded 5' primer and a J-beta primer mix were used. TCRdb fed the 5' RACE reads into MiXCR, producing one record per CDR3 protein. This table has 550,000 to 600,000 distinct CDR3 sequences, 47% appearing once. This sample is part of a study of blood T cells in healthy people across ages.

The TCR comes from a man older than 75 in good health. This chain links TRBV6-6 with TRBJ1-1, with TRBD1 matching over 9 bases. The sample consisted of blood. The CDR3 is CASSYSTGGYTEAFF. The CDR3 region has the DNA TGTGCCAGCAGTTACTCGACAGGGGGATACACTGAAGCTTTCTTT.